Described below is a single T cell receptor (beta chain) sequence and its context. Study processing details: Amplification of reference gene primers was used by the study to estimate nucleated cell counts. Data came from immunoSEQ multiplex PCR; TCRdb stores just in-frame clones and leaves some out. V and J calls and clone size are given by that table; D and trimming were obtained from the DNA. This repertoire shows roughly 200,000 clones, 89% found once; its top ten account for about 6.7%. These data belong to a study of blood T cell repertoires in COVID-19. Overall study context: Acute and convalescent COVID-19 specimens originated in the United States, Italy and Spain. PBMCs, B-cell-depleted T cells, or T cells provided the cDNA or gDNA that made up the material.

Input material: peripheral blood. The receptor's source is a man aged 40-49 years with acute or convalescent COVID-19.

The DNA of the CDR3 is TGTGCCTGGAGTGTAGGGGCAGGGGGACCCTACGAGCAGTACTTC. Protein sequence: CAWSVGAGGPYEQYF. This chain links TRBV30 with TRBJ2-7, with 7 bases identical to TRBD1. With 0 bases clipped from V and 2 bases from J, the junction kept 7 bases outside the gene matches. Germline loops: CDR1 GTSNPN, CDR2 SVGIG (reference sequence). The CDR3 is 15 residues long.